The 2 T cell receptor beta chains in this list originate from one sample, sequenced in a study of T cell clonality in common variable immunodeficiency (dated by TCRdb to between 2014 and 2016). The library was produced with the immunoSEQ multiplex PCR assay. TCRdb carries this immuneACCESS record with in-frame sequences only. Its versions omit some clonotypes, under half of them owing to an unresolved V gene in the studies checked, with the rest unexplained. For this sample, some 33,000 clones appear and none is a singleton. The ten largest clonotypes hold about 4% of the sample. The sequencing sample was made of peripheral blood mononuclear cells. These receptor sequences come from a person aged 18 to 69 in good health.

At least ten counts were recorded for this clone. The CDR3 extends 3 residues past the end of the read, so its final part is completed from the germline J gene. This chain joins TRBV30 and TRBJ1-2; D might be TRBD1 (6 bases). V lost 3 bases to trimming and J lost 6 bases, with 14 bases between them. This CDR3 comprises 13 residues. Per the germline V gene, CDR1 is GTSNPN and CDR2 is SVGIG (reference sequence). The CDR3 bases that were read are TGTGCCTGGAGACCCACAGGGCGCGATGGC. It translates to CAWRPTGRDG. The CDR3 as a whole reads CAWRPTGRDGYTF.

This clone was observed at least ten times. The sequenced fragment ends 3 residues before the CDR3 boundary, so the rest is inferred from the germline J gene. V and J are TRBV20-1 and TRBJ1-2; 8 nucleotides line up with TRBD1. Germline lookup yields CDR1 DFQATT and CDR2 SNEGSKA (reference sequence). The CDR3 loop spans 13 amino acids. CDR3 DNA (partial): TGCAGTGCTAGAGCGACAGGGGCGGAAGGC. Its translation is CSARATGAEG. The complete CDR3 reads CSARATGAEGYTF.